This T cell receptor beta chain was sequenced for a study of control samples from healthy donors and cancer patients. The method was immunoSEQ multiplex PCR; TCRdb's version includes in-frame clones alone and lacks a portion of them. There are just over 150,000 clones in the sample; about 90% occur only once, and around 11% lies in the top ten. The J segment lost 4 bases and the V segment lost 4 bases, leaving 0 bases of the junction unmatched. CDR3 length: 12 residues. Germline V gives CDR1 SGDLS, CDR2 YYNGEE. Sequencing used blood. The receptor was derived from a man aged 25 to 40 in good health. J is TRBJ2-3 and V is TRBV9; 7 bases are a match to TRBD1. The CDR3 DNA reads TGTGCCAGCAGCACAGGGGCAGATACGCAGTATTTT. It encodes CASSTGADTQYF.